This TCR beta chain was profiled in a study of identical twins (TCRdb year 2016). Regarding the complete study: The study deep-sequenced TCR alpha and beta repertoires from monozygotic twins, unrelated adults of various ages and cord blood to test whether fetal clonotypes persist. Replicate twin experiments were performed at different times using different library preparation protocols to rule out contamination. Study-wide conclusions, independent of this receptor: Abundant cord blood beta clonotypes had fewer insertions, young adult naive repertoires showed a similar but weaker trend, and memory repertoires showed no such trend. The excess sharing between twins in beta out-of-frame sequences was weaker because fewer shared sequences reduced the signal-to-noise ratio. Because the same donors could not be followed over many years, conclusions were based on cross-sectional statistical analysis. Out-of-frame TCR alpha sequences shared between twins showed an excess of low generation-probability sequences compared with coincidental sharing between unrelated individuals. Zero-insertion analyses could be partly confounded by invariant T cells such as MAIT and iNKT, though diverse VJ usage argued against such confounding for most clonotypes. In monozygotic twins, out-of-frame TCR alpha sharing was systematically underestimated by recombination models, although the models agreed with sharing between unrelated individuals.

The method was 5' RACE. Instrument used: Illumina HiSeq 2000. Template switching added a universal primer binding site, and the final cDNA carried a unique molecular identifier that allowed TCR cDNA molecules to be counted accurately. Specific primers in the conserved constant-segment region were used to synthesize first-strand cDNA for the TCR alpha and beta chains. To control for contamination, every cDNA library was double barcoded, receiving both a SMART-Mk sample barcode and Illumina barcodes. TruSeq adapter sequences and Illumina sample barcodes were added in two successive PCR steps. Sequencing of the TCR alpha and beta cDNA libraries was done on the Illumina HiSeq platform using custom primers. In the authors' own workflow: MiGEC processed the raw reads to extract unique molecular identifiers, while MiXCR was used to determine the CDR3 positions. For each individual, recombination models were inferred using an EM algorithm with the repgenHMM and IGoR tools. The analysis of shared clonotypes was done with the tcR package in R, with sharing normalized by the product of cloneset sizes. To study raw recombination without the effects of thymic and clonal selection, out-of-frame nonproductive sequences were analyzed. TCRdb trimmed the raw reads at Q25, called clones with MiXCR and kept productive beta chains. Rows with a matching CDR3 protein are joined into one entry that keeps the most common DNA and genes. TCRdb's processing, not the authors', yielded these V and J calls. In all, the sample holds around 1.7 million distinct CDR3 sequences, and roughly 35% of those were seen once. The ten largest clonotypes hold roughly 0.3% of the sample.

With respect to this clonotype: Its target antigen remains unknown. No base-level quality is on record; no much larger clone is a single base apart.

Only healthy Caucasian donors were included. V is cut by 0 bases and J by 7 bases, and the space between the germline ends is 16 bases. CDR1 and CDR2 were assigned from the germline V gene as MGHRA and YSYEKL. The cysteine opens and the phenylalanine closes a CDR3 of 15 amino acids. Just CDR3 DNA is preserved here, 45 bases in frame from base 1. The sequence is built from TRBV4-1 and TRBJ2-7; the best D guess is TRBD1, with 5 bases matching. Specimen: cord blood. The TCR sequence derives from a newborn girl in good health. CDR3 protein: CASSQDPLPDNEQYF. The base sequence is TGCGCCAGCAGCCAAGATCCCCTACCGGACAATGAGCAGTACTTC.